One sample yielded the 20 T cell receptor beta chains listed below, sequenced in a study of cytomegalovirus exposure and HLA in healthy donors. Amplification used 60 Vbeta primers and 13 Jbeta primers. Produced via immunoSEQ multiplex PCR; TCRdb's table is partial and in-frame only. The listing records 50,000 to 55,000 clones. Sequencing used PBMCs. All receptors derive from a woman in her sixties in good health and CMV-seropositive.

The rearrangement links TRBV6-1 to TRBJ1-5, with D unresolved. V was clipped by 5 bases and J by 7 bases, with 9 bases between them. Germline V CDR1 and CDR2: MNHNS, SASEGT. The CDR3 contains 12 residues. The CDR3 DNA reads TGTGCCAGCAGTCTCCCCCCCCAGCCCCAGCATTTT. It encodes CASSLPPQPQHF.

The rearrangement uses TRBV19 and TRBJ1-6, with D possibly matching TRBD1 (6 bases). CDR1 and CDR2 (germline): LNHDA, SQIVND (reference sequence). V dropped 4 bases and J dropped 10 bases, with 20 bases sitting between them. This CDR3 region has 16 residues. The CDR3 bases are TGTGCCAGTAGTACCCCCGGGCAGGGGATAGGCTCACCCCTCCACTTT. This encodes CASSTPGQGIGSPLHF.

This chain connects TRBV5-1 to TRBJ2-5; TRBD2 matches at 10 bases. CDR1 is SGHRS and CDR2 is YFSETQ in the germline V gene. The CDR3 loop spans 18 amino acids. V shed 0 bases and J 2 bases; nucleotides not matched to a gene: 10. CDR3 protein: CASSLARTSGEIQETQYF. In DNA, the CDR3 is TGCGCCAGCAGCTTGGCTAGGACTAGCGGAGAGATTCAAGAGACCCAGTACTTC.

The V and J genes are TRBV9 and TRBJ1-4; TRBD1 agrees at 7 bases. Looked up from germline, CDR1 is SGDLS and CDR2 is YYNGEE. V lost 1 base, J lost 5 bases, and 8 bases stayed unmatched. This CDR3 spans 16 amino acids. The chain's CDR3 is CASSVLTGEKNEKLFF. The CDR3 DNA follows: TGTGCCAGCAGCGTACTTACAGGGGAGAAAAATGAAAAACTGTTTTTT.

The CDR3 bases are TGTGCCAGCAGTTTCGGGACAGGGGCATATGGCTACACCTTC. Translating gives CASSFGTGAYGYTF. The gene calls are TRBV27 and TRBJ1-2, with 10 bases aligning to TRBD1. After removal of 3 bases from V and 5 bases from J, the junction contained 3 bases not matched to a gene. The CDR3 has 14 residues. CDR1 is MNHEY, CDR2 SMNVEV, per germline (reference sequence).

The chain is built from TRBV19 and TRBJ2-1, with D possibly TRBD2 on 6 matching bases. The germline V gene encodes CDR1 LNHDA and CDR2 SQIVND (reference sequence). Trimming took off 5 bases at V and 7 bases at J, with 15 bases between the two ends. The CDR3 covers 14 residues. CDR3 in DNA: TGTGCCAGTAGTGAAGATATACGGGGGAATGAGCAGTTCTTC. Protein sequence: CASSEDIRGNEQFF.

The CDR3 nucleotides are TGTGCCAGCAGTTTCCGCCTGGGGGGGGACGCCTACGAGCAGTACTTC. As protein: CASSFRLGGDAYEQYF. The chain carries TRBV6-6 and TRBJ2-7; 7 nucleotides agree with TRBD2. The CDR3 length is 16 residues. The germline CDR1 and CDR2 sequences are MNHNY and SVGAGI (reference sequence). The trim removed 4 bases at V and 2 bases at J, leaving 11 bases unmatched.

The chain uses TRBV2 and TRBJ2-7; tentatively, D is TRBD1 (6 bases). Germline V gene data show CDR1 as SNHLY and CDR2 as FYNNEI. Deletions cut 5 bases from V and 6 bases from J, with 11 bases between. This CDR3 spans 12 amino acids. The CDR3 is CASSSGVTEQYF. DNA of the CDR3: TGTGCCAGCAGTTCAGGGGTTACCGAGCAGTACTTC.

For this clone: The junction does not match germline at one end; this may be a read error. J is TRBJ2-3 and V is TRBV7-6; 8 bases align to TRBD1. The V gene's germline CDR1 is SGHVS and CDR2 FNYEAQ. This CDR3 contains 13 residues. CDR3 region: CASTLQGGDTQYF. In nucleotides, the CDR3 is TGTGCCAGCACCTTACAGGGGGGAGATACGCAGTATTTT.

J is TRBJ2-1 and V is TRBV5-1; 7 bases are shared with TRBD1. V trimming: 4 bases; J trimming: 8 bases; junction bases outside the gene matches: 3. The CDR3 sequence is 12 residues long. Germline V gene data show CDR1 as SGHRS and CDR2 as YFSETQ. CDR3 protein: CASSAQGDEQFF. Written as DNA, the CDR3 is TGCGCCAGCAGCGCTCAGGGGGATGAGCAGTTCTTC.

The J gene is TRBJ1-1, the V gene TRBV6-5; tentatively, D is TRBD1 (6 bases). Trimming took 6 bases from V and 1 from J, leaving 12 bases between them. This CDR3 region has 14 residues. Germline V gene data show CDR1 as MNHEY and CDR2 as SVGAGI. CDR3 residues: CASRSLGQNTEAFF. The CDR3 nucleotides are TGTGCCAGCAGAAGTCTGGGACAGAACACTGAAGCTTTCTTT.

The V and J genes are TRBV9 and TRBJ2-7, with 10 bases that match TRBD2. The V and J ends lost 0 bases and 4 bases, in that order; junction bases with no gene match: 4. This CDR3 contains 15 residues. Germline CDR1 and CDR2: SGDLS and YYNGEE. In DNA form, the CDR3 reads TGTGCCAGCAGCGTAGCTAGCGGGGGTACTTACGAGCAGTACTTC. Its protein product is CASSVASGGTYEQYF. Combining the CDR3 with reference TRBV9 and TRBJ2-7 gives the whole variable domain DSGVTQTPKHLITATGQRVTLRCSPRSGDLSVYWYQQSLDQGLQFLIQYYNGEERAKGNILERFSAQQFPDLHSELNLSSLELGDSALYFCASSVASGGTYEQYFGPGTRLTVT.

On this clone: The sample holds other DNA sequences that translate to the same CDR3. The gene calls are TRBV6-1 and TRBJ2-1; D gene uncertain. Germline values: CDR1 MNHNS, CDR2 SASEGT. The CDR3 sequence is 10 residues long. The DNA of the CDR3 is TGTGCATCCGATAGTTCTGAGCAGTTCTTC. As protein: CASDSSEQFF.

The J gene is TRBJ1-1, the V gene TRBV6-1, with D maybe TRBD1 (6 bases). CDR1 is MNHNS, CDR2 SASEGT, per germline. The CDR3 runs 14 residues. V lost 3 bases and J lost 6, with 14 bases in between. The CDR3 nucleotides are TGTGCCAGCAGTGAGCGGGGGCGGGGTCCTGAAGCTTTCTTT. This sequence encodes CASSERGRGPEAFF.

The gene calls are TRBV5-1 and TRBJ1-6, with 7 bases fitting TRBD1. The CDR3 consists of 17 residues. V lost 6 bases to trimming and J lost 7 bases; unmatched junction nucleotides: 16. Per germline, CDR1 SGHRS and CDR2 YFSETQ. The CDR3 region has the DNA TGCGCCAGCACCCCAGGTGAGGGGGCGCACGCCAATTCACCCCTCCACTTT. This encodes CASTPGEGAHANSPLHF.

V and J are TRBV7-9 and TRBJ1-3; D is uncertain. The CDR3 contains 15 residues. Looked up from germline, CDR1 is SEHNR and CDR2 is FQNEAQ (reference sequence). V was shortened by 7 bases and J by 3 bases, with 16 bases between the two germline ends. As DNA, the CDR3 is TGTGCCAGCACCCCGGGAGGGTACGGTGGAAACACCATATATTTT. This gives the protein CASTPGGYGGNTIYF.

The V call is TRBV29-1, the J call TRBJ2-1; a possible D gene is TRBD1 (5 bases). The ends were cut back, 6 bases at V and 8 bases at J, with 14 bases in the middle. The germline CDR1 and CDR2 sequences are SQVTM and ANQGSEA. The CDR3 spans 12 residues. The CDR3 is CSVLLQGYEQFF. The DNA of the CDR3 is TGCAGCGTCTTACTCCAGGGTTATGAGCAGTTCTTC.

The chain employs TRBV19 and TRBJ1-2; D is unresolved. With 3 bases removed from V and 10 bases from J, the gap between germline ends came to 15 bases. The CDR3 spans 13 residues. Germline V gives CDR1 LNHDA, CDR2 SQIVND (reference sequence). The DNA of the CDR3 is TGTGCCAGTAGTATGAGCGGTAAGGCCTTCTACACCTTC. Amino acids: CASSMSGKAFYTF. Combining the CDR3 with reference TRBV19 and TRBJ1-2 gives the whole variable domain DGGITQSPKYLFRKEGQNVTLSCEQNLNHDAMYWYRQDPGQGLRLIYYSQIVNDFQKGDIAEGYSVSREKKESFPLTVTSAQKNPTAFYLCASSMSGKAFYTFGSGTRLTVV.

The chain links TRBV4-3 to TRBJ1-5; possible D gene TRBD1, 6 bases. This CDR3 has 15 amino acids. V was shortened by 0 bases and J by 2 bases, with 8 bases between the two germline ends. From germline, CDR1 is LGHNA and CDR2 YSLEER. The CDR3 loop is CASSQESGGNQPQHF. The CDR3 nucleotides read TGCGCCAGCAGCCAAGAATCAGGGGGCAATCAGCCCCAGCATTTT.

The chain couples TRBV6-1 to TRBJ2-7; 12 positions match TRBD1. V lost 8 bases, J lost 7 bases, and 9 bases stayed unmatched. This CDR3 spans 14 amino acids. Germline-derived CDR1 and CDR2 are MNHNS and SASEGT. The CDR3: CASGTGQGAGEQYF. The CDR3 region has the DNA TGTGCCAGCGGAACGGGACAGGGGGCGGGAGAGCAGTACTTC.